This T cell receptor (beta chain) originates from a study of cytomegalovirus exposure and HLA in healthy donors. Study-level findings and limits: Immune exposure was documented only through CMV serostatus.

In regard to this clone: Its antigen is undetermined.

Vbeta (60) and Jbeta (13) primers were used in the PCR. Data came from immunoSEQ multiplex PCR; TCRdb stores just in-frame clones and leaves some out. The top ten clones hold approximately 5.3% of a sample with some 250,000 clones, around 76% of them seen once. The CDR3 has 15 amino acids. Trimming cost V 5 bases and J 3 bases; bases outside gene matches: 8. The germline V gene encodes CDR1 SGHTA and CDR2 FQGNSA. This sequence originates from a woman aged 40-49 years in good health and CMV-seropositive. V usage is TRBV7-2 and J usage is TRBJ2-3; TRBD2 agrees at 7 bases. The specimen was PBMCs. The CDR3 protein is CASSGLGLLTDTQYF. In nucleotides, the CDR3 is TGTGCCAGCAGCGGACTAGGTCTGTTGACAGATACGCAGTATTTT. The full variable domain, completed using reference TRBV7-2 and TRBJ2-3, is GAGVSQSPSNKVTEKGKDVELRCDPISGHTALYWYRQSLGQGLEFLIYFQGNSAPDKSGLPSDRFSAERTGGSVSTLTIQRTQQEDSAVYLCASSGLGLLTDTQYFGPGTRLTVL.